One sample yielded the 8 T cell receptor beta chains listed below, sequenced in a study of blood T cell repertoires in COVID-19. TCRdb's copy holds only in-frame clones and misses some; the assay was immunoSEQ multiplex PCR. Of some 150,000 clones listed, approximately 82% are singletons. Sequenced: peripheral blood. These receptors all stem from a woman between 45 and 65 years old with acute or convalescent COVID-19.

The chain combines TRBV7-9 with TRBJ1-5; D remains unclear. V lost 3 bases to trimming and J lost 2 bases, with 5 bases between them. Per germline, CDR1 SEHNR and CDR2 FQNEAQ (reference sequence). This CDR3 comprises 13 residues. As DNA, the CDR3 is TGTGCCAGCAGCTTTCAGGGCAATCAGCCCCAGCATTTT. This gives the protein CASSFQGNQPQHF.

The chain joins TRBV5-6 to TRBJ1-6; 7 nucleotides line up with TRBD1. V lost 5 bases and J lost 7; bases outside the gene matches: 6. The germline CDR1 and CDR2 sequences are SGHDT and YYEEEE. The CDR3 is made up of 14 amino acids. The CDR3 loop is CASSHRGPNSPLHF. The CDR3, as DNA: TGTGCCAGCAGTCACAGGGGTCCAAATTCACCCCTCCACTTT.

J is TRBJ2-6 and V is TRBV18, with 7 bases matching TRBD2. The CDR3 is made up of 16 amino acids. In germline, CDR1 is KGHSH, CDR2 LQKENI. V trimming: 3 bases; J trimming: 0 bases; junction bases outside the gene matches: 2. CDR3 sequence: CASSPTGGSGANVLTF. In nucleotides, the CDR3 is TGTGCCAGCTCACCGACGGGGGGCTCTGGGGCCAACGTCCTGACTTTC.

The chain is built from TRBV5-1 and TRBJ2-7; 7 bases fit TRBD2. J gave up 4 bases and V 3 bases, and 7 bases lay outside the gene matches. From germline, CDR1 is SGHRS and CDR2 YFSETQ. CDR3 length: 14 amino acids. CDR3 in amino acids: CASSSGGGLYEQYF. The CDR3 bases are TGCGCCAGCAGCTCGGGGGGAGGTTTATACGAGCAGTACTTC.

The chain links TRBV18 to TRBJ2-7; D may be TRBD2 (5 bases). Trimming left V 2 bases short and J 3 bases short, with 8 bases between. Germline CDR1 reads KGHSH; CDR2 reads LQKENI. This CDR3 region has 13 residues. The CDR3: CASSPLGGYEQYF. CDR3 nucleotide sequence: TGTGCCAGCTCACCATTAGGAGGCTACGAGCAGTACTTC.

This chain uses TRBV28 with TRBJ2-3; perhaps TRBD2 as D (6 bases). V lost 3 bases to trimming and J lost 0 bases, with 10 bases between them. CDR1 is MDHEN and CDR2 is SYDVKM in the germline V gene. The CDR3 covers 15 residues. CDR3 sequence (DNA): TGTGCCAGCAGTTTCTATAGCGGAAGCACAGATACGCAGTATTTT. This codes for CASSFYSGSTDTQYF.

This rearrangement joins TRBV24-1 to TRBJ2-7, with unresolved D. The V gene lost 5 bases and the J gene lost 2 bases, with 15 bases spanning the gap. The CDR3 has 15 amino acids. Germline CDR1 KGHDR, CDR2 SFDVKD. The CDR3 spells CATSGSGRPAYEQYF. The CDR3 DNA reads as TGTGCCACCAGTGGGTCGGGTCGACCCGCCTACGAGCAGTACTTC.

The chain joins TRBV28 to TRBJ1-2, with 7 nucleotides matching TRBD1. V lost 6 bases and J lost 5; bases outside the gene matches: 3. The length of the CDR3 is 12 residues. Germline CDR1 reads MDHEN; CDR2 reads SYDVKM. The CDR3 loop reads CASRGQFYGYTF. The CDR3 bases are TGTGCCAGCAGGGGACAGTTTTATGGCTACACCTTC.